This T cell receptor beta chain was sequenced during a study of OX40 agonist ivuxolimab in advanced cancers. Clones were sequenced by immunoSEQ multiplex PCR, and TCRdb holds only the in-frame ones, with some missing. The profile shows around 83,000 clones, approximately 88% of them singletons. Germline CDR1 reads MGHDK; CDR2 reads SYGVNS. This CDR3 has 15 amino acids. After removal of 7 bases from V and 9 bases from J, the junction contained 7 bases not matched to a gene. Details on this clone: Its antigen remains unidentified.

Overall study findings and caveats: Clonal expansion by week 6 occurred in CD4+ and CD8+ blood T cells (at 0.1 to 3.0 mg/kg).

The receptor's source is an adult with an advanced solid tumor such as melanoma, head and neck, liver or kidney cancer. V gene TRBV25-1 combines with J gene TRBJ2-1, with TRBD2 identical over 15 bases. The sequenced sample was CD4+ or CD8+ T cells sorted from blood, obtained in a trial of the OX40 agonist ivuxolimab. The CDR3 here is CASIGTSGGRSEQFF. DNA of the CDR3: TGTGCCAGCATCGGGACTAGCGGGGGGCGAAGTGAGCAGTTCTTC.